The 22 T cell receptor beta chains presented below share a single source sample, sequenced in a study of spatial heterogeneity in lung cancer. Study findings and constraints: Tumor mutation counts were tracked by expanded intratumoral alpha and beta TCR counts.

One entry per CDR3 protein results from TCRdb running MiXCR on the 5' RACE reads. Here the sample spans about 8,000 distinct CDR3 sequences, about 9.3% being singletons. For these TCRs, the target antigens are not known. Documented time point: sample taken at primary tumor resection. Sequencing was performed on lung tumor tissue, taken at surgery. These receptors came from a male donor with early-stage non-small cell lung cancer.

At least ten counts were recorded for this clonotype. The V gene is TRBV7-8, the J gene TRBJ1-1, with a tentative D call TRBD1 (5 bases). This CDR3 is built from 15 residues. V was cut by 5 bases and J by 3 bases, with 16 bases left in between. Germline CDR1 reads SGHVS; CDR2 reads FQNEAQ. The CDR3 sequence: CASSVRRSGYTEAFF. CDR3 nucleotides: TGTGCCAGCAGCGTGCGTAGGTCAGGGTACACTGAAGCTTTCTTT. Full variable domain (missing parts from reference TRBV7-8 and TRBJ1-1): GAGVSQSPRYKVAKRGQDVALRCDPISGHVSLFWYQQALGQGPEFLTYFQNEAQLDKSGLPSDRFFAERPEGSVSTLKIQRTQQEDSAVYLCASSVRRSGYTEAFFGQGTRLTVV.

This clonotype has a count of ten or more. V gene TRBV24-1 combines with J gene TRBJ2-1; the match to TRBD1 covers 9 bases. Looked up from germline, CDR1 is KGHDR and CDR2 is SFDVKD. V gave up 1 base and J gave up 10 bases; unmatched junction bases: 4. The CDR3 sequence is 14 residues long. The DNA for the CDR3 is TGTGCCACCAGTGATTTAACAGGGGGCAAGGAGCAGTTCTTC. It yields the protein CATSDLTGGKEQFF.

By its share, this clonotype is medium-sized. This chain uses TRBV9 with TRBJ1-2; D remains ambiguous. This CDR3 has 13 amino acids. V lost 0 bases and J lost 8, with 11 bases in between. Germline V gene lookup returns CDR1 SGDLS and CDR2 YYNGEE. CDR3 bases: TGTGCCAGCAGCGTAGTGCGGACGGCCGGCTACACCTTC. Its translation: CASSVVRTAGYTF.

In its sample, this clonotype ranks as hyperexpanded. This rearrangement joins TRBV7-9 to TRBJ2-3; D is undetermined. Germline lookup yields CDR1 SEHNR and CDR2 FQNEAQ (reference sequence). The CDR3 covers 13 residues. Trimming removed 2 bases at V and 4 bases at J, with 7 bases between. CDR3 amino acids: CASSLSAADTQYF. CDR3 in DNA: TGTGCCAGCAGCTTAAGTGCCGCAGATACGCAGTATTTT. The entire variable domain, with the rest obtained from reference TRBV7-9 and TRBJ2-3, is as follows: DTGVSQNPRHKITKRGQNVTFRCDPISEHNRLYWYRQTLGQGPEFLTYFQNEAQLEKSRLLSDRFSAERPKGSFSTLEIQRTEQGDSAMYLCASSLSAADTQYFGPGTRLTVL.

This clonotype was recorded many times. The chain links TRBV28 to TRBJ1-5; TRBD1 might be the D (5 bases). The length of the CDR3 is 13 residues. Trimming took 3 bases from V and 9 from J, leaving 12 bases between them. Germline V gene data show CDR1 as MDHEN and CDR2 as SYDVKM. The CDR3 region has the DNA TGTGCCAGCAGTTTGGGGGTTTTAGGGCCCCAGCATTTT. It translates to CASSLGVLGPQHF.

This clonotype is classed as medium-sized. The rearrangement links TRBV18 to TRBJ2-7, with D unclear. The V end lost 3 bases, the J end lost 3 bases, and 12 bases lay between the germline ends. CDR3 size: 14 residues. Germline-derived CDR1 and CDR2 are KGHSH and LQKENI. As DNA, the CDR3 is TGTGCCAGCTCACCGGGATCCCCATTCTACGAGCAGTACTTC. It encodes CASSPGSPFYEQYF. The entire variable domain, with the rest obtained from reference TRBV18 and TRBJ2-7, is as follows: NAGVMQNPRHLVRRRGQEARLRCSPMKGHSHVYWYRQLPEEGLKFMVYLQKENIIDESGMPKERFSAEFPKEGPSILRIQQVVRGDSAAYFCASSPGSPFYEQYFGPGTRLTVT.

This clonotype was seen ten or more times. The V call is TRBV3-1, the J call TRBJ1-1; D is unclear. The CDR3 covers 14 residues. Trimming took 8 bases from V and 5 from J, leaving 18 bases between them. CDR1 is LGHDT, CDR2 YNNKEL, per germline (reference sequence). The CDR3: CASAQGPVKTEAFF. CDR3 in DNA: TGTGCCAGCGCACAAGGGCCCGTTAAGACTGAAGCTTTCTTT.

This clonotype was seen repeatedly, ten times or more. The chain combines TRBV7-8 with TRBJ2-1, with TRBD2 matching 9 bases. The germline V gene has CDR1 SGHVS and CDR2 FQNEAQ. V lost 1 base to trimming and J lost 2 bases; unmatched junction nucleotides: 3. CDR3 size: 16 residues. CDR3 sequence (DNA): TGTGCCAGCAGCTTAGGAGCGGGAGGCCCCTACAATGAGCAGTTCTTC. Protein product: CASSLGAGGPYNEQFF. The full variable domain, with the rest looked up from reference TRBV7-8 and TRBJ2-1, is GAGVSQSPRYKVAKRGQDVALRCDPISGHVSLFWYQQALGQGPEFLTYFQNEAQLDKSGLPSDRFFAERPEGSVSTLKIQRTQQEDSAVYLCASSLGAGGPYNEQFFGPGTRLTVL.

This clonotype was seen once. The chain is built from TRBV29-1 and TRBJ2-4; no definite D call. Looked up from germline, CDR1 is SQVTM and CDR2 is ANQGSEA. The CDR3 length is 13 residues. V shed 4 bases and J shed 6 bases, with 13 bases lying between them. As DNA, the CDR3 is TGCAGCGTTGTACCCAGCGTTGGAAACATTCAGTACTTC. Its translation: CSVVPSVGNIQYF.

This clonotype was picked up many times. The chain couples TRBV12-3 or TRBV12-4 to TRBJ2-1; no clear D. This CDR3 is built from 12 residues. Trimming cost V 5 bases and J 7 bases, with 9 bases left between them. CDR3 sequence reads: CASSPQTNEQFF. The CDR3 nucleotides are TGTGCCAGCAGTCCGCAGACGAATGAGCAGTTCTTC.

At least ten counts were recorded for this clonotype. The V and J genes are TRBV2 and TRBJ1-5; D not certain. Germline loops: CDR1 SNHLY, CDR2 FYNNEI. The CDR3 has 16 amino acids. Trimming took off 7 bases at V and 3 bases at J, with 19 bases between the two ends. The CDR3: CASNDAWRLINQPQHF. CDR3 coding DNA: TGTGCCAGCAATGACGCGTGGCGATTAATCAATCAGCCCCAGCATTTT.

This rearrangement joins TRBV30 to TRBJ2-7, with a tentative D call TRBD2 (6 bases). The CDR3 totals 14 residues. Germline-derived CDR1 and CDR2 are GTSNPN and SVGIG (reference sequence). Trimming left V 4 bases short and J 5 bases short, with 18 bases between. The CDR3 loop reads CAWNRRAGRDEQYF. The DNA for the CDR3 is TGTGCCTGGAACCGTCGAGCGGGCAGAGACGAGCAGTACTTC.

This clonotype has ten or more counts. The gene calls are TRBV6-2 or TRBV6-3 and TRBJ2-7; 9 bases match TRBD1. The CDR3 extends over 14 amino acids. The trim removed 0 bases at V and 3 bases at J, leaving 0 bases unmatched. Germline-derived CDR1 and CDR2 are MNHEY and SVGEGT. As DNA, the CDR3 is TGTGCCAGCAGTTACTCGACAGGGGGCTACGAGCAGTACTTC. This codes for CASSYSTGGYEQYF.

This clonotype was found many times. CDR3 in amino acids: CSVVLGVGETQYF. The DNA for the CDR3 is TGCAGCGTTGTTCTGGGGGTAGGAGAGACCCAGTACTTC. This sequence joins TRBV29-1 and TRBJ2-5; tentatively, D is TRBD1 or TRBD2 (5 bases each). This CDR3 region has 13 residues. Trimming cost V 4 bases and J 4 bases, with 13 bases left between them. CDR1 and CDR2 from the germline V gene are SQVTM and ANQGSEA.

This clonotype was counted ten times or more. The gene calls are TRBV20-1 and TRBJ2-7; 7 bases match TRBD1. This CDR3 spans 11 amino acids. Unmatched junction bases numbered 4, after V lost 6 bases and J lost 5 bases. Germline V lookup: CDR1 DFQATT, CDR2 SNEGSKA (reference sequence). CDR3 sequence reads: CSAQGRDEQYV. The CDR3 DNA reads TGCAGTGCACAGGGGAGAGACGAGCAGTACGTC.

Ten or more counts support this clonotype. This chain uses TRBV7-2 with TRBJ1-2; 8 nucleotides align to TRBD1. V was pared by 1 base and J by 0 bases, with 4 bases of the junction left unmatched. This CDR3 is 16 amino acids long. Germline CDR1 is SGHTA and CDR2 is FQGNSA. The CDR3 DNA is TGTGCCAGCAGCTTAGTCCCACAGGGGGCTAACTATGGCTACACCTTC. This encodes CASSLVPQGANYGYTF.

This clonotype was seen many times. The rearrangement links TRBV5-1 to TRBJ2-5; 12 nucleotides agree with TRBD2. Germline-derived CDR1 and CDR2 are SGHRS and YFSETQ. This CDR3 region has 18 residues. Trimming took 4 bases from V and 0 from J; bases not matched to a gene: 10. This CDR3 is CASSGGLAGGPYQETQYF. The DNA of the CDR3 is TGCGCCAGCAGCGGCGGCCTAGCGGGAGGGCCGTACCAAGAGACCCAGTACTTC.

This clonotype was recorded at least ten times. J is TRBJ2-3 and V is TRBV12-3 or TRBV12-4; TRBD2 matches 8 bases. V trimming: 6 bases; J trimming: 0 bases; junction bases outside the gene matches: 8. The CDR3 is 16 residues long. CDR3 in DNA: TGTGCCAGCAGACCCCAGGCGGGGGGAAGCACAGATACGCAGTATTTT. The encoded protein is CASRPQAGGSTDTQYF.

This clonotype was counted at least ten times. This chain links TRBV28 with TRBJ2-2, with D perhaps being TRBD1 or TRBD2 (5 bases each). The V gene's germline CDR1 is MDHEN and CDR2 SYDVKM. The CDR3 sequence is 19 residues long. The V and J ends lost 6 bases and 2 bases respectively, with 25 bases between them. CDR3 coding DNA: TGTGCCAGCAGCGGACGGGGTGGGCAGGGAAACCTTAACACCGGGGAGCTGTTTTTT. Translation: CASSGRGGQGNLNTGELFF.

In its sample, this clonotype ranks as medium-sized. V usage is TRBV3-1 and J usage is TRBJ1-4; 8 bases agree with TRBD1. The CDR3 is made up of 14 amino acids. V was clipped by 5 bases and J by 5 bases; unmatched bases: 4. Germline CDR1 reads LGHDT; CDR2 reads YNNKEL (reference sequence). Here the CDR3 DNA reads TGTGCCAGCAGCGGGAGGACAGGGAATGAAAAACTGTTTTTT. Protein sequence: CASSGRTGNEKLFF.

This clonotype was recorded many times. The chain joins TRBV27 to TRBJ2-4, with 7 positions matching TRBD1. Germline CDR1 reads MNHEY; CDR2 reads SMNVEV (reference sequence). The CDR3 has 12 amino acids. J gave up 16 bases and V 5 bases, and 11 bases lay outside the gene matches. The CDR3 DNA follows: TGTGCCAGCAGTACGGCCGGGACAGATGAATACTTC. Residues: CASSTAGTDEYF.

In this sample, this clonotype turned up many times. The chain has TRBV12-3 or TRBV12-4 and TRBJ2-5; D could derive from TRBD1 or TRBD2 (5 bases each). Trimming took off 6 bases at V and 5 bases at J, with 13 bases between the two ends. CDR3 length equals 13 residues. CDR3 coding DNA: TGTGCCAGCAGCCGCTGGGGGTTGGAGACCCAGTACTTC. Its protein is CASSRWGLETQYF.